These 3 T cell receptor beta chains share one sample of origin, sequenced in a study of cytomegalovirus exposure and HLA in healthy donors. It was with 60 Vbeta and 13 Jbeta primers that the PCR ran. Measured with immunoSEQ multiplex PCR; TCRdb has only the in-frame clones, and not every one. The table includes 100,000 to 150,000 clones, 75% to 85% detected once. Specimen: PBMCs. These receptors originate from a man aged 25 to 45 in good health and CMV-seropositive.

This clone occurred once. The J gene is TRBJ2-7, the V gene TRBV18, with 11 nucleotides matching TRBD1. V was pared by 3 bases and J by 5 bases, with 3 bases of the junction left unmatched. Per the germline V gene, CDR1 is KGHSH and CDR2 is LQKENI. This CDR3 has 14 residues. CDR3 nucleotides: TGTGCCAGCTCACCCGGACAGGGGGCCCACGAGCAGTACTTC. It encodes CASSPGQGAHEQYF.

The rearrangement links TRBV4-1 to TRBJ1-3; D perhaps matches TRBD1 (6 bases). In germline, CDR1 is MGHRA, CDR2 YSYEKL. V was cut by 2 bases and J by 6 bases, with 17 bases left in between. The CDR3 is made up of 16 amino acids. The CDR3 is CASSQTDSWRLNTIYF. In DNA, the CDR3 is TGCGCCAGCAGCCAAACGGACAGTTGGAGATTAAACACCATATATTTT.

This clone was recorded a few times. The chain is built from TRBV25-1 and TRBJ2-2, with D possibly being TRBD1 (5 bases). CDR3 length: 15 residues. Germline-derived CDR1 and CDR2 are MGHDK and SYGVNS. V lost 4 bases and J 7 bases, leaving 16 bases between the germline ends. CDR3 sequence: CASSVTVGPRGELFF. DNA of the CDR3: TGTGCCAGCAGTGTGACAGTTGGGCCACGCGGGGAGCTGTTTTTT.